The next 9 T cell receptor beta chains were all read from a single sample in a study of CD8+ T cells in alopecia areata. cDNA reverse transcribed from extracted RNA served as the sequencing template. This table comes from immunoSEQ multiplex PCR, and its TCRdb copy is limited to in-frame clones, with some not included. Of some 130,000 clones listed, about 50% were seen once; the top ten hold 0.46%. Treatment given: oral pan-JAK inhibitor, 5-10 mg twice daily. Sequenced material: CD4+ T cells sorted from blood, taken at week 4, from a patient treated with tofacitinib. All receptors derive from a human donor with alopecia areata.

This clone has a handful of counts. The chain joins TRBV6-5 to TRBJ2-5; 8 positions agree with TRBD2. Germline loops: CDR1 MNHEY, CDR2 SVGAGI. The CDR3 contains 13 residues. V gave up 2 bases and J gave up 4 bases; unmatched junction bases: 0. In nucleotides, the CDR3 is TGTGCCAGCAGTTACAGCGGGAGAGAGACCCAGTACTTC. It yields the protein CASSYSGRETQYF.

The chain links TRBV25-1 to TRBJ2-4; D assignment may be TRBD1 or TRBD2 (5 bases each). Germline CDR1 is MGHDK and CDR2 is SYGVNS. CDR3 length equals 14 residues. V was clipped by 2 bases and J by 7 bases, with 12 bases between them. This chain's CDR3 is CASSETPRGNIQYF. In nucleotides, the CDR3 is TGTGCCAGCAGTGAAACCCCCCGGGGCAACATTCAGTACTTC.

Turning to this clone: One end of the junction varies from germline; a read error may be responsible. V is TRBV6-4 and J is TRBJ1-4, with TRBD1 matching 8 bases. From germline, CDR1 is MRHNA and CDR2 SNTAGT. The CDR3 has 11 amino acids. The CDR3: CASSDSWDRLF. CDR3 coding DNA: TGTGCCAGCAGTGACTCGTGGGACAGGCTTTTT.

This clone was seen a handful of times. This chain joins TRBV29-1 and TRBJ2-1; the D gene is possibly TRBD1 (6 bases). CDR1 and CDR2 from the germline V gene are SQVTM and ANQGSEA. This CDR3 contains 12 residues. The germline V and J ends were trimmed by 4 bases and 6 bases, with 10 bases remaining between them. The CDR3 bases are TGCAGCGTTGGAGGGGGAAGCAATGAGCAGTTCTTC. It encodes CSVGGGSNEQFF.

CDR3 region: CSVEEPRGQPQHF. The CDR3 DNA sequence: TGCAGCGTTGAAGAGCCCAGGGGACAGCCCCAGCATTTT. The chain couples TRBV29-1 to TRBJ1-5; maybe TRBD1 (6 bases). The germline CDR1 and CDR2 sequences are SQVTM and ANQGSEA. V lost 0 bases to trimming and J lost 7 bases, with 10 bases between them. The CDR3 is 13 residues long.

This clone has a single count. This chain joins TRBV6-5 and TRBJ1-2, with TRBD1 matching over 7 bases. CDR3 size: 15 residues. The junction had 7 bases not matched to a gene; V was cut back by 5 bases and J by 1 base. Germline V gene lookup returns CDR1 MNHEY and CDR2 SVGAGI. This chain's CDR3 is CASSRTGQLNYGYTF. The CDR3 nucleotides read TGTGCCAGCAGTAGGACAGGCCAGCTTAACTATGGCTACACCTTC.

The chain employs TRBV30 and TRBJ1-1; TRBD1 might be the D (5 bases). V lost 1 base and J lost 10, with 16 bases in between. Germline V gene data show CDR1 as GTSNPN and CDR2 as SVGIG (reference sequence). The length of the CDR3 is 13 residues. CDR3 residues: CAWSGRGGRGAFF. CDR3 DNA sequence: TGTGCCTGGAGTGGAAGGGGAGGTCGGGGAGCTTTCTTT.

The J gene is TRBJ2-2, the V gene TRBV18; no clear D gene. V was pared by 5 bases and J by 1 base, with 11 bases between. This CDR3 comprises 15 residues. Germline V gene sequence: CDR1 KGHSH, CDR2 LQKENI. The CDR3 spells CASSLDAENTGELFF. For the CDR3, the DNA is TGTGCCAGCTCATTGGACGCAGAGAACACCGGGGAGCTGTTTTTT. Variable domain in full (rest from reference TRBV18 and TRBJ2-2): NAGVMQNPRHLVRRRGQEARLRCSPMKGHSHVYWYRQLPEEGLKFMVYLQKENIIDESGMPKERFSAEFPKEGPSILRIQQVVRGDSAAYFCASSLDAENTGELFFGEGSRLTVL.

J is TRBJ2-7 and V is TRBV29-1; D tentatively fits TRBD1 or TRBD2 (5 bases each). CDR3 length equals 14 residues. The germline gives CDR1 SQVTM, CDR2 ANQGSEA. The ends were cut back, 6 bases at V and 0 bases at J, with 15 bases in the middle. The CDR3 DNA follows: TGCAGCGTCCTGGGGACCGTTAGCTCCTACGAGCAGTACTTC. The encoded protein is CSVLGTVSSYEQYF.